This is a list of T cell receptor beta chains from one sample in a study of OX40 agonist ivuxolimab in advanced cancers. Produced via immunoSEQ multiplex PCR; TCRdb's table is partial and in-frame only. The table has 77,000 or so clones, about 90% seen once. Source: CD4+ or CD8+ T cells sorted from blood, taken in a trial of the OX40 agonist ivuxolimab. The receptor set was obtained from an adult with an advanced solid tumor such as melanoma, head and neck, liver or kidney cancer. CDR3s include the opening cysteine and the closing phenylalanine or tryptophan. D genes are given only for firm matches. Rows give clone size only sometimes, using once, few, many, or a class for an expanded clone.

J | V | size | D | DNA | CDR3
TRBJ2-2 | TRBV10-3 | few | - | TGTGCCATCAGAATTGGTTCGGCGGGGCAAAACACCGGGGAGCTGTTTTTT | CAIRIGSAGQNTGELFF
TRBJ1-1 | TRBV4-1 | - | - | TGCGCCAGCAGCCAACGGACAGCCTTTCTGAACACTGAAGCTTTCTTT | CASSQRTAFLNTEAFF
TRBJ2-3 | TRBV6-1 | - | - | TGTGCCAGCCGGACAAGGGGCGCAGATACGCAGTATTTT | CASRTRGADTQYF
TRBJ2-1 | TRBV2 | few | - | TGTGCCAGCAGGGTCCCCGGTAATGAGCAGTTCTTC | CASRVPGNEQFF
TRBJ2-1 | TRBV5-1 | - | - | TGCGCCAGCACCTATTTGGGGAGAGGGTACAATGAGCAGTTCTTC | CASTYLGRGYNEQFF
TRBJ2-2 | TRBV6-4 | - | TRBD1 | TGTGCCAGCAGTGAAACAGGGGGAATCACCGGGGAGCTGTTTTTT | CASSETGGITGELFF
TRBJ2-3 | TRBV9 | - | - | TGTGCCAGCAGCGTAGTGTCAGCCACAGATACGCAGTATTTT | CASSVVSATDTQYF
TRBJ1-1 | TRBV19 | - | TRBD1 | TGTGCCAGTAGTATCGACAGGGCCACTGAAGCTTTCTTT | CASSIDRATEAFF
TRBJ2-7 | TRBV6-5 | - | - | TGTGCCAGCCGGGCGGTTGGCGACTACGAGCAGTACTTC | CASRAVGDYEQYF
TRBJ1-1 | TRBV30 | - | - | TGTGCCTGGAGTATCACAAACACTGAAGCTTTCTTT | CAWSITNTEAFF
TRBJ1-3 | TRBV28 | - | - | TGTGCCAGCAGCCTGGGGGGAGCCACTTCTGGAAACACCATATATTTT | CASSLGGATSGNTIYF
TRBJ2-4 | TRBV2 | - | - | TGTGCCAGCAGTGACAGGGGAAGTATCATTCAGTACTTC | CASSDRGSIIQYF
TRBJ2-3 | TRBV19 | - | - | TGTGCCAGTCTCGGGAAGCGAGATACGCAGTATTTT | CASLGKRDTQYF
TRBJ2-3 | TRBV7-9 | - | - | TGTGCCAGCAGCCAAATTTCAGATACGCAGTATTTT | CASSQISDTQYF
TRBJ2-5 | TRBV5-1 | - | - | TGCGCCAGCAGCTTGAGTCTCGGACAGAAAGAGACCCAGTACTTC | CASSLSLGQKETQYF
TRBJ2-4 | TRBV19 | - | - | TGTGCCAGTAGTAAACGAGGGGGGCGGAACATTCAGTACTTC | CASSKRGGRNIQYF
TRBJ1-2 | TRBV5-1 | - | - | TGCGCCAGCAGGCCTCTGGGGGGGAGAGACTATGGCTACACCTTC | CASRPLGGRDYGYTF
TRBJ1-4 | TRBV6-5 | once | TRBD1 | TGTGCCAGCAGTCCACAGGGGGCCGCTAATGAAAAACTGTTTTTT | CASSPQGAANEKLFF
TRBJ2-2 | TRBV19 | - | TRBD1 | TGTGCCAGTAGTATTACAGGGGTGGGCACCGGGGAGCTGTTTTTT | CASSITGVGTGELFF
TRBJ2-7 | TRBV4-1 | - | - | TGCGCCAGCAGCCACAAGGGGGACTACAGCGACGAGCAGTACTTC | CASSHKGDYSDEQYF
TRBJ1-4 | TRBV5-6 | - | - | TGTGCCAGCAGCTTGAAGGGAGGGGCCTTTCGGGAAAAACTGTTTTTT | CASSLKGGAFREKLFF
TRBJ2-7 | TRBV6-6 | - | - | TGTGCCAGCAGCCCAGGACAGTACTACGAGCAGTACTTC | CASSPGQYYEQYF
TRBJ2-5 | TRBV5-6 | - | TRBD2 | TGTGCCAGCAGCTTGGGACCGCCCGGGACTAGCGTCCAAGAGACCCAGTACTTC | CASSLGPPGTSVQETQYF
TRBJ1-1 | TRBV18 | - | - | TGTGCCAGCTCATCGATGTCGACGGGAAACACTGAAGCTTTCTTT | CASSSMSTGNTEAFF
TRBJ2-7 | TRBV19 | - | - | TGTGCCAGTAGTATAGCCAGGACGGGTGGTTACGAGCAGTACTTC | CASSIARTGGYEQYF
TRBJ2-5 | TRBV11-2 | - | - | TGTGCCAGCAGCCTAGGACAGAGGGAGACCCAGTACTTC | CASSLGQRETQYF
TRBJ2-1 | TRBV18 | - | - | TGTGCCAGCTCACAATCCGACGGGGATGAGCAGTTCTTC | CASSQSDGDEQFF
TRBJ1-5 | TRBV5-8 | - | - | TGTGCCTCACCCTTTGGGGGAAGCAATCAGCCCCAGCATTTT | CASPFGGSNQPQHF
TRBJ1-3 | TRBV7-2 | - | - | TGTGCCAGCAGCCGGACAGTAAGCTCTGGAAACACCATATATTTT | CASSRTVSSGNTIYF
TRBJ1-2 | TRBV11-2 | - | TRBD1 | TGTGCCAGCGGATACAGGGGATGGGATGGCTACACCTTC | CASGYRGWDGYTF
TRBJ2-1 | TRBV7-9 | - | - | TGTGCCAGCAGCTTTACACAGGTAGTGGGTGAGCAGTTCTTC | CASSFTQVVGEQFF
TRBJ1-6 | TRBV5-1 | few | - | TGCGCCAGCAGCCCTTGTCCCCTCCACTTT | CASSPCPLHF
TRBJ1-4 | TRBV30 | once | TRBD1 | TGTGCCTGGAGTGGACAGGGCAGAGAAAAACTGTTTTTT | CAWSGQGREKLFF
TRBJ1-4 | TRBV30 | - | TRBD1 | TGTGCCTGGAGTGCCAGGGGGGTTAATGAAAAACTGTTTTTT | CAWSARGVNEKLFF
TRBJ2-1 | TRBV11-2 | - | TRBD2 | TGTGCCAGCACCTCTCTAGCGGGATTCTACAATGAGCAGTTCTTC | CASTSLAGFYNEQFF